The T cell receptor (beta chain) under discussion was sequenced for a study of control samples from healthy donors and cancer patients. Clones were read by immunoSEQ multiplex PCR, and TCRdb kept only the in-frame ones, dropping some. The data show over 70,000 clones, with about 89% seen just once and less than 8.5% held by the top ten. The germline CDR1 and CDR2 sequences are MDHEN and SYDVKM. CDR3 length: 13 residues. V was pared by 4 bases and J by 3 bases, with 9 bases between. The chain uses TRBV28 and TRBJ2-5; perhaps TRBD1 as D (6 bases). The clonotype was recovered from a woman aged 60-70 years in good health. Sequencing was performed on blood. The CDR3 is CASSSRTEETQYF. The CDR3 DNA sequence: TGTGCCAGCAGTTCCCGGACAGAAGAGACCCAGTACTTC.